The 18 T cell receptor beta chains listed next were all sequenced from one sample in a study of cytomegalovirus exposure and HLA in healthy donors. PCR primers comprised 60 Vbeta and 13 Jbeta primers. Measured with immunoSEQ multiplex PCR; TCRdb has only the in-frame clones, and not every one. The sample has 95,000 to 150,000 clones, approximately 65% seen once. The material sequenced was PBMCs. The receptor source for this set is a man younger than 30 in good health and CMV-seronegative.

The chain uses TRBV18 and TRBJ1-5; D gene uncertain. CDR3 length: 15 residues. Trimming left V 3 bases short and J 6 bases short, with 15 bases between. Germline V gene lookup returns CDR1 KGHSH and CDR2 LQKENI. The DNA for the CDR3 is TGTGCCAGCTCACCGGGCAGATCTGGAGGTCAGCCCCAGCATTTT. It is translated as CASSPGRSGGQPQHF.

The V call is TRBV30, the J call TRBJ2-5; tentatively, D is TRBD1 (5 bases). With the DNA end fitting TRBJ2-7 better, the J assignment may be wrong. The CDR3 runs 13 residues. Per germline, CDR1 GTSNPN and CDR2 SVGIG (reference sequence). CDR3 residues: CAWSVQVSYEQYF. In DNA, the CDR3 is TGTGCCTGGAGTGTACAGGTTTCCTACGAGCAGTACTTC.

The V and J genes are TRBV2 and TRBJ2-7; 7 bases align to TRBD1. The CDR3 has 12 amino acids. In germline, CDR1 is SNHLY, CDR2 FYNNEI. Trimming cost V 10 bases and J 3 bases; bases outside gene matches: 6. DNA of the CDR3: TGTGCCATGATACAGGGGAACTACGAGCAGTACTTC. This gives the protein CAMIQGNYEQYF.

V usage is TRBV28 and J usage is TRBJ2-1, with 8 bases fitting TRBD2. Per germline, CDR1 MDHEN and CDR2 SYDVKM. The ends lost 6 bases at V and 7 bases at J; junction bases unmatched: 14. The CDR3 runs 16 residues. CDR3 in DNA: TGTGCCAGCAGGGCTCGTGTAGCGGGGAGGGGGAATGAGCAGTTCTTC. Translated: CASRARVAGRGNEQFF.

The CDR3 nucleotides read TGTGCCAGCAGACCGGGACAGGGATTATATGGCTACACCTTC. This codes for CASRPGQGLYGYTF. The chain joins TRBV7-2 to TRBJ1-2; 9 bases match TRBD1. The CDR3 covers 14 residues. J was trimmed by 5 bases and V by 6 bases; bases with no gene match: 7. CDR1 SGHTA and CDR2 FQGNSA come from the germline V gene.

A few counts support this clone. The gene calls are TRBV6-5 and TRBJ2-7, with D perhaps matching TRBD1 (6 bases). Germline loops: CDR1 MNHEY, CDR2 SVGAGI. V gave up 0 bases and J gave up 6 bases, with 18 bases separating them. The CDR3 has 16 amino acids. CDR3 amino acids: CASSYSRWQGLFEQYF. CDR3 nucleotides: TGTGCCAGCAGTTACTCGAGATGGCAGGGGTTGTTCGAGCAGTACTTC.

In this sample, this clone turned up once. The V gene is TRBV2, the J gene TRBJ2-1, with 8 nucleotides matching TRBD2. This CDR3 region has 15 residues. Unmatched junction bases numbered 10, after V lost 6 bases and J lost 6 bases. The germline V gene encodes CDR1 SNHLY and CDR2 FYNNEI. This chain's CDR3 is CASSVQRGRFNEQFF. CDR3 DNA sequence: TGTGCCAGCAGCGTTCAGCGGGGGCGCTTCAATGAGCAGTTCTTC.

The chain has TRBV9 and TRBJ1-1; D is undetermined. CDR1 is SGDLS and CDR2 is YYNGEE in the germline V gene. The CDR3 sequence is 16 residues long. Trimming left V 6 bases short and J 7 bases short, with 25 bases between. The CDR3 sequence: CASNGIKTDLVREAFF. CDR3 nucleotides: TGTGCCAGCAATGGGATAAAGACGGACTTGGTGCGTGAAGCTTTCTTT.

The chain combines TRBV2 with TRBJ1-2, with 7 bases aligning to TRBD1. This CDR3 has 13 amino acids. The V gene end was trimmed by 5 bases and the J gene end by 8 bases; junction bases not matched to a gene: 8. CDR1 and CDR2 (germline): SNHLY, FYNNEI. Here the CDR3 DNA reads TGTGCCAGCAGTCAGGGGGGCCCCAGGGGCTACACCTTC. Translating it yields CASSQGGPRGYTF.

This chain joins TRBV4-2 and TRBJ1-5; 7 bases fit TRBD1. V was clipped by 4 bases and J by 6 bases; unmatched bases: 6. This CDR3 region has 14 residues. Germline V gene data show CDR1 as LGHNA and CDR2 as YNFKEQ. The CDR3 is CASSPRQGSQPQHF. CDR3 bases: TGTGCCAGCAGCCCGCGACAGGGCAGTCAGCCCCAGCATTTT.

The chain links TRBV7-6 to TRBJ2-2, with 8 positions matching TRBD2. The CDR3 spans 15 residues. V was pared by 1 base and J by 5 bases, with 3 bases of the junction left unmatched. Looked up from germline, CDR1 is SGHVS and CDR2 is FNYEAQ. In DNA form, the CDR3 reads TGTGCCAGCAGCTTAGAGGCGGGAGGTACCGGGGAGCTGTTTTTT. This translates into CASSLEAGGTGELFF.

Remarks on this clone: Other DNA sequences of this sample code for an identical CDR3. V and J are TRBV6-5 and TRBJ1-2; the D gene is possibly TRBD1 (5 bases). Germline CDR1 MNHEY, CDR2 SVGAGI. With 9 bases removed from V and 8 bases from J, the gap between germline ends came to 13 bases. The CDR3 contains 11 residues. CDR3 in amino acids: CASLGAQGYTF. DNA of the CDR3: TGTGCCAGTTTAGGGGCGCAGGGCTACACCTTC.

In this sample, this clone turned up a few times. J is TRBJ1-2 and V is TRBV29-1; tentatively, D is TRBD1 (6 bases). The CDR3 totals 13 residues. V lost 1 base to trimming and J lost 7 bases, with 13 bases between them. The germline CDR1 and CDR2 sequences are SQVTM and ANQGSEA. CDR3 in amino acids: CSVEAGGAVGYTF. As DNA, the CDR3 is TGCAGCGTTGAAGCGGGGGGCGCGGTTGGCTACACCTTC.

The rearrangement links TRBV7-8 to TRBJ2-1, with D possibly matching TRBD2 (5 bases). V was trimmed by 4 bases and J by 9 bases, leaving 13 bases between them. Looked up from germline, CDR1 is SGHVS and CDR2 is FQNEAQ. The CDR3 is 13 amino acids. CDR3: CASSYGGYGEQFF. The CDR3 DNA is TGTGCCAGCAGCTACGGCGGGTACGGTGAGCAGTTCTTC.

J is TRBJ2-3 and V is TRBV19; 14 bases are a match to TRBD2. The V and J ends lost 9 bases and 4 bases, in that order; junction bases with no gene match: 3. This CDR3 has 14 residues. Germline V gene sequence: CDR1 LNHDA, CDR2 SQIVND (reference sequence). The CDR3 loop reads CASRTSGRSDTQYF. The CDR3 nucleotides read TGTGCCAGCCGGACTAGCGGGAGGTCAGATACGCAGTATTTT.

The chain combines TRBV27 with TRBJ2-1, with 7 bases matching TRBD2. Germline assignment: CDR1 MNHEY and CDR2 SMNVEV (reference sequence). The CDR3 is 14 residues long. V lost 8 bases and J lost 7; bases outside the gene matches: 11. CDR3: CASRSSGQRNEQFF. CDR3 DNA sequence: TGTGCCAGCCGATCTAGCGGCCAGAGGAATGAGCAGTTCTTC.

In this sample, this clone turned up a few times. This CDR3 is CASSQGDTNTGELFF. CDR3 bases: TGTGCCAGCAGCCAGGGTGATACGAACACCGGGGAGCTGTTTTTT. The chain is built from TRBV7-9 and TRBJ2-2, with D possibly matching TRBD1 (5 bases). This CDR3 region has 15 residues. Trimming pared 5 bases from V and 0 bases from J, leaving 10 bases between. Germline CDR1 is SEHNR and CDR2 is FQNEAQ (reference sequence). Complete variable domain (other parts from reference TRBV7-9 and TRBJ2-2): DTGVSQNPRHKITKRGQNVTFRCDPISEHNRLYWYRQTLGQGPEFLTYFQNEAQLEKSRLLSDRFSAERPKGSFSTLEIQRTEQGDSAMYLCASSQGDTNTGELFFGEGSRLTVL.

This chain uses TRBV5-5 with TRBJ1-4, with D perhaps TRBD1 (5 bases). V was trimmed by 4 bases and J by 8 bases, leaving 15 bases between them. From germline, CDR1 is SGHKS and CDR2 YYEKEE (reference sequence). The CDR3 consists of 14 residues. Here the CDR3 DNA reads TGTGCCAGCAGCGCACAAACAAGGGGAGAAAAACTGTTTTTT. It encodes CASSAQTRGEKLFF.